The rows below give T cell receptor beta chains drawn from one sample of a study of CD8 T cells in cerebrospinal fluid in Alzheimer's disease. TCRdb processed the 10x single-cell sequencing reads again and assigns one entry to each CDR3 protein, with no DNA. The sample table sets out about 1,100 distinct CDR3 sequences. Input material: cerebrospinal fluid. These receptors came from a human donor with mild cognitive impairment. Both conserved end residues are part of each CDR3. Clone size is shown for a subset of rows, as once, few, many or a class of expanded clone.

j_gene: TRBJ1-6; v_gene: TRBV28; abundance: medium-sized; CDR3aa: CASSSMGTGYNSPLHF
j_gene: TRBJ1-2; v_gene: TRBV28; abundance: medium-sized; CDR3aa: CASSLTVGGGYTF
j_gene: TRBJ2-6; v_gene: TRBV2; abundance: medium-sized; CDR3aa: CATTSSGANVLTF
j_gene: TRBJ2-3; v_gene: TRBV19; abundance: medium-sized; CDR3aa: CASRTQGADTQYF
j_gene: TRBJ2-7; v_gene: TRBV24-1; abundance: .; CDR3aa: CATSAGTGSTYEQYF
j_gene: TRBJ2-2; v_gene: TRBV6-5; abundance: medium-sized; CDR3aa: CASRTLGTSGLTGELFF
j_gene: TRBJ2-2; v_gene: TRBV5-4; abundance: medium-sized; CDR3aa: CASSLTGNTGELFF
j_gene: TRBJ2-2; v_gene: TRBV9; abundance: large; CDR3aa: CASSVEAGGNTGELFF
j_gene: TRBJ2-3; v_gene: TRBV7-2; abundance: large; CDR3aa: CASSLGAGVGTDTQYF
j_gene: TRBJ1-6; v_gene: TRBV28; abundance: medium-sized; CDR3aa: CASSLDRAGSPLHF
j_gene: TRBJ2-7; v_gene: TRBV2; abundance: medium-sized; CDR3aa: CASRLDGSYEQYF
j_gene: TRBJ1-2; v_gene: TRBV7-8; abundance: medium-sized; CDR3aa: CASSSADTYGYTF
j_gene: TRBJ1-2; v_gene: TRBV5-4; abundance: medium-sized; CDR3aa: CASSLGGETNYGYTF
j_gene: TRBJ1-1; v_gene: TRBV6-2/TRBV6-3; abundance: medium-sized; CDR3aa: CASSFVRQGGAEAFF
j_gene: TRBJ2-3; v_gene: TRBV6-6; abundance: medium-sized; CDR3aa: CASSSSLAGLLTDTQYF